This T cell receptor beta chain was profiled in a study of T cells in Graves' hyperthyroidism and ophthalmopathy. Regarding the study as a whole: Researchers report that a 13 V-J model separated ophthalmopathy from stable hyperthyroidism. In blood, most of the thyroid clonotypes expanded above 0.001 were also present.

Comment on this clonotype: Antigen unknown.

Deletions cut 8 bases from V and 5 bases from J, with 16 bases between. Germline V gives CDR1 SQVTM, CDR2 ANQGSEA. The CDR3 sequence is 12 residues long. Regions amplified from RNA transcripts were the TCR beta CDR3 regions. First-round RT-PCR of the TCR CDR3 relied on the HTBI primer set. MiXCR was run by TCRdb on the multiplex PCR reads, yielding one entry per CDR3 protein. The sample has under 500,000 distinct CDR3 sequences, over 12% seen once. The specimen sequenced was blood. The chain recombines TRBV29-1 with TRBJ2-7; unclear D gene. The TCR comes from a man aged 50 or older with Graves' ophthalmopathy. For the CDR3, the DNA is TGCAGCCCCCGCCAGTTTCCCCACGAGCAGTACTTC. This gives the protein CSPRQFPHEQYF.